Presented here are 9 T cell receptor beta chains from one specimen sequenced in a study of human T cells and chemical hapten exposure. TCRdb independently ran MiXCR on the RACE reads; one entry per CDR3 protein. Of approximately 89,000 distinct CDR3 sequences listed, 6.5% to 8% are singletons. The time point is: patch test 2, 6 weeks after DPC sensitization. Described treatment: therapeutic diphenylcyclopropenone sensitization with weekly scalp DPC. Specimen: whole blood, collected in connection with sensitization to the hapten diphenylcyclopropenone (DPC). These receptors originate from a woman in her twenties or thirties with alopecia areata. Some clones in this sample may be carry-over from other donors' samples.

This clonotype showed up many times. The chain recombines TRBV18 with TRBJ1-1; TRBD1 matches 9 bases. Germline V gene sequence: CDR1 KGHSH, CDR2 LQKENI. The CDR3 loop spans 15 amino acids. Losses at the gene ends were 6 bases for V and 3 bases for J; bases not matched to a gene: 8. CDR3 protein: CASSPYRGLDTEAFF. Here the CDR3 DNA reads TGTGCCAGCTCCCCATACAGGGGGCTGGACACTGAAGCTTTCTTT. The complete variable domain, with remaining parts taken from reference TRBV18 and TRBJ1-1, reads NAGVMQNPRHLVRRRGQEARLRCSPMKGHSHVYWYRQLPEEGLKFMVYLQKENIIDESGMPKERFSAEFPKEGPSILRIQQVVRGDSAAYFCASSPYRGLDTEAFFGQGTRLTVV.

This chain connects TRBV2 to TRBJ1-5, with unresolved D. The CDR3 has 12 amino acids. The germline V and J ends were trimmed by 6 bases and 6 bases, with 9 bases remaining between them. Germline loops: CDR1 SNHLY, CDR2 FYNNEI. The DNA for the CDR3 is TGTGCCAGCAGGCCCTTCGGTCAGCCCCAGCATTTT. It is translated as CASRPFGQPQHF. The full variable domain, its missing parts supplied by reference TRBV2 and TRBJ1-5, is EPEVTQTPSHQVTQMGQEVILRCVPISNHLYFYWYRQILGQKVEFLVSFYNNEISEKSEIFDDQFSVERPDGSNFTLKIRSTKLEDSAMYFCASRPFGQPQHFGDGTRLSIL.

The chain recombines TRBV5-4 with TRBJ2-3; tentative D call: TRBD2 (5 bases). CDR3 length: 13 amino acids. The V and J ends lost 0 bases and 6 bases respectively, with 8 bases between them. Germline V gene sequence: CDR1 SGHNT, CDR2 YYREEE (reference sequence). In nucleotides, the CDR3 is TGTGCCAGCAGCTTGGCCGGCGGGGATACGCAGTATTTT. This encodes CASSLAGGDTQYF.

This clonotype was seen repeatedly, ten times or more. V usage is TRBV6-1 and J usage is TRBJ2-3; the D gene is possibly TRBD1 (5 bases). CDR3 size: 18 residues. Trimming took 5 bases from V and 1 from J, leaving 22 bases between them. The V gene's germline CDR1 is MNHNS and CDR2 SASEGT. The CDR3 reads CASSKDHARTFGTDTQYF. Written as DNA, the CDR3 is TGTGCCAGCAGTAAAGACCATGCCCGGACATTTGGCACAGATACGCAGTATTTT.

Ten or more counts support this clonotype. The chain couples TRBV10-3 to TRBJ2-6; unclear D gene. There are 12 residues in the CDR3. Germline CDR1 reads ENHRY; CDR2 reads SYGVKD. The V end lost 8 bases, the J end lost 2 bases, and 4 bases lay between the germline ends. This chain's CDR3 is CAIETGANVLTF. CDR3 nucleotides: TGTGCCATCGAGACTGGGGCCAACGTCCTGACTTTC.

This clonotype was counted many times. The rearrangement links TRBV20-1 to TRBJ2-7; 9 bases agree with TRBD1. This CDR3 has 13 residues. J gave up 3 bases and V 5 bases, and 5 bases lay outside the gene matches. Germline V lookup: CDR1 DFQATT, CDR2 SNEGSKA (reference sequence). The CDR3 nucleotides are TGCAGTGCTGCACCGGGACAGGGCTACGAGCAGTACTTC. Translating it yields CSAAPGQGYEQYF.

This clonotype appeared many times. This chain joins TRBV28 and TRBJ2-1, with 15 bases identical to TRBD2. This CDR3 has 16 amino acids. Germline CDR1 MDHEN, CDR2 SYDVKM. Unmatched junction bases numbered 5, after V lost 5 bases and J lost 6 bases. CDR3 residues: CASSPGLAGGINEQFF. CDR3 nucleotides: TGTGCCAGCAGTCCCGGACTAGCGGGGGGGATCAATGAGCAGTTCTTC.

This clonotype has at least ten counts. The chain recombines TRBV20-1 with TRBJ1-3; D gene uncertain. The CDR3 is made up of 13 amino acids. V was pared by 2 bases and J by 2 bases, with 7 bases between. The germline V gene encodes CDR1 DFQATT and CDR2 SNEGSKA (reference sequence). The CDR3 DNA sequence: TGCAGTGCTAGACAGCTAGCTGGAAACACCATATATTTT. It yields the protein CSARQLAGNTIYF.

In its sample, this clonotype was seen many times. This chain uses TRBV7-6 with TRBJ1-1; perhaps TRBD1 as D (6 bases). The CDR3 contains 14 residues. V was cut by 4 bases and J by 7 bases, with 16 bases left in between. CDR1 SGHVS and CDR2 FNYEAQ come from the germline V gene. In DNA, the CDR3 is TGTGCCAGCAGCTCGCAACTCCGGGACATTGAAGCTTTCTTT. This encodes CASSSQLRDIEAFF.